The 15 T cell receptor beta chains below come from one sample, sequenced in a study of CD8+CD57+ T cells in acquired aplastic anemia. Before being chosen for sequencing, patients had shown CD8+CD57+ cell expansion by flow cytometry. The use of genomic DNA as template underpinned the TCR beta VDJ and CDR3 profiling. Each CDR3 protein is one row after TCRdb ran MiXCR on the reads. The sample contains about 470,000 distinct CDR3 sequences, roughly 34% of which appear only once. Input material: sorted CD4+, CD8+, or CD8+CD57+ T cells (not recorded which) from PBMCs. All receptors come from a human donor with aplastic anemia.

This clonotype appeared many times. The rearrangement links TRBV5-1 to TRBJ1-5; no definite D call. Germline CDR1 is SGHRS and CDR2 is YFSETQ. The CDR3 has 15 amino acids. Trimming cost V 0 bases and J 6 bases, with 13 bases left between them. The CDR3 reads CASSLAGEGSQPQHF. CDR3 coding DNA: TGCGCCAGCAGCTTGGCTGGGGAGGGTAGTCAGCCCCAGCATTTT. The full variable domain, completed using reference TRBV5-1 and TRBJ1-5, is KAGVTQTPRYLIKTRGQQVTLSCSPISGHRSVSWYQQTPGQGLQFLFEYFSETQRNKGNFPGRFSGRQFSNSRSEMNVSTLELGDSALYLCASSLAGEGSQPQHFGDGTRLSIL.

This clonotype was counted between two and nine times. The chain links TRBV11-2 to TRBJ1-5; D remains unclear. The V gene lost 0 bases and the J gene lost 7 bases, with 13 bases spanning the gap. The CDR3 is 15 amino acids. Germline V gene data show CDR1 as SGHAT and CDR2 as FQNNGV. The CDR3 DNA follows: TGTGCCAGCAGCTTAGATCTCGTTCGGGGACAGCCCCAGCATTTT. Translating gives CASSLDLVRGQPQHF.

Only a few counts were recorded for this clonotype. J is TRBJ2-2 and V is TRBV9; no firm D call. Per germline, CDR1 SGDLS and CDR2 YYNGEE. Deletions cut 0 bases from V and 2 bases from J, with 8 bases between. There are 15 residues in the CDR3. The CDR3 DNA sequence: TGTGCCAGCAGCGTAGTGGGCTATAACACCGGGGAGCTGTTTTTT. Protein: CASSVVGYNTGELFF.

This clonotype has ten or more counts. The CDR3 here is CASSLRTTSTDTQYF. The CDR3 bases are TGCGCCAGCAGCTTAAGGACAACTAGCACAGATACGCAGTATTTT. V gene TRBV5-1 combines with J gene TRBJ2-3, with TRBD1 as a possible D gene (5 bases). Trimming cost V 2 bases and J 0 bases, with 10 bases left between them. The CDR3 consists of 15 residues. Looked up from germline, CDR1 is SGHRS and CDR2 is YFSETQ.

This clonotype was detected a few times. The chain is built from TRBV20-1 and TRBJ1-1; TRBD1 might be the D (5 bases). In germline, CDR1 is DFQATT, CDR2 SNEGSKA (reference sequence). V was pared by 1 base and J by 4 bases, with 19 bases between. This CDR3 is built from 16 residues. The CDR3 DNA reads as TGCAGTGCTAGAGGCGTGTGGGGTAAAGGGGTCACTGAAGCTTTCTTT. Protein sequence: CSARGVWGKGVTEAFF.

The CDR3 loop is CASGPRDRGHEQYF. CDR3 DNA sequence: TGTGCCAGCGGCCCTCGGGACAGGGGCCACGAGCAGTACTTC. The rearrangement joins TRBV28 to TRBJ2-7, with 10 bases identical to TRBD1. V dropped 8 bases and J dropped 5; count of bases not matched to a gene: 9. This CDR3 comprises 14 residues. Germline lookup yields CDR1 MDHEN and CDR2 SYDVKM.

The CDR3, as DNA: TGCAGTACTAACTCCGAACATAAGAGCCGCACTGAAGCTTTCTTT. Its protein is CSTNSEHKSRTEAFF. J is TRBJ1-1 and V is TRBV20-1; D is ambiguous. Trimming took 8 bases from V and 4 from J, leaving 23 bases between them. The germline V gene has CDR1 DFQATT and CDR2 SNEGSKA (reference sequence). The CDR3 extends over 15 amino acids.

This clonotype appeared a few times. V usage is TRBV29-1 and J usage is TRBJ1-2, with no clear D. Trimming removed 8 bases from V and 6 bases from J, with 10 bases in between. Germline loops: CDR1 SQVTM, CDR2 ANQGSEA. There are 10 residues in the CDR3. This chain's CDR3 is CSTYDNGYTF. CDR3 DNA sequence: TGCAGCACGTACGACAATGGCTACACCTTC. The whole variable domain, remainder taken from reference TRBV29-1 and TRBJ1-2, is SAVISQKPSRDICQRGTSLTIQCQVDSQVTMMFWYRQQPGQSLTLIATANQGSEATYESGFVIDKFPISRPNLTFSTLTVSNMSPEDSSIYLCSTYDNGYTFGSGTRLTVV.

About this clonotype: A read error may explain this, as a much larger clone is one base away. The CDR3 does not close with the conserved phenylalanine or tryptophan, likely indicating a read error. CDR3 DNA sequence: TGCAGCGGGGGAATGGGGCCGGGGGAGCTGTTTCTT. Encoded protein: CSGGMGPGELFL. The chain recombines TRBV29-1 with TRBJ2-2; possible D gene TRBD1, 5 bases. Germline CDR1 reads SQVTM; CDR2 reads ANQGSEA. Trimming cost V 7 bases and J 8 bases, with 14 bases left between them. The CDR3 runs to 12 residues.

The rearrangement links TRBV6-1 to TRBJ2-3; D may be TRBD2 (5 bases). The length of the CDR3 is 14 residues. CDR1 and CDR2 from the germline V gene are MNHNS and SASEGT. Trimming stripped 6 bases from V and 5 bases from J, with 15 bases between. CDR3: CASRPEVRGDTQYF. The CDR3 DNA reads TGTGCCAGCAGACCCGAGGTCCGGGGAGATACGCAGTATTTT.

Regarding this clonotype: A read error may be the cause here, since a much bigger clone is one base away. The CDR3 end shows no conserved phenylalanine or tryptophan, and so a read error is likely. The chain combines TRBV19 with TRBJ1-1; TRBD1 aligns across 8 bases. This CDR3 contains 14 residues. Losses at the gene ends were 6 bases for V and 3 bases for J; bases not matched to a gene: 6. Germline-derived CDR1 and CDR2 are LNHDA and SQIVND (reference sequence). The CDR3 spells CASRSDRVYTEAFS. As DNA, the CDR3 is TGTGCCAGTAGATCGGACAGGGTGTACACTGAAGCTTTCTCT.

This clonotype was found many times. CDR3 sequence (DNA): TGCAGTGCTCAACAGGGATCCTACGAGCAGTACTTC. It encodes CSAQQGSYEQYF. J is TRBJ2-7 and V is TRBV20-1; possible D gene TRBD1, 6 bases. Germline values: CDR1 DFQATT, CDR2 SNEGSKA (reference sequence). CDR3 length equals 12 residues. Trimming left V 5 bases short and J 1 base short, with 9 bases between.

This clonotype was observed a few times. A read error may be the cause here, since a much bigger clone is one base away. The J gene is TRBJ2-2, the V gene TRBV29-1; the D gene is possibly TRBD2 (5 bases). The germline V gene encodes CDR1 SQVTM and CDR2 ANQGSEA. V shed 7 bases and J shed 7 bases, with 16 bases lying between them. This CDR3 is built from 13 residues. CDR3 DNA: TGCAGCGCCGACGGGTCACGGGGCGGGGAGCTGTTTTTT. This sequence encodes CSADGSRGGELFF.

This clonotype was seen only a few times. CDR3 nucleotides: TGTGCCAGTAGGTTGACAGGGGGAACCGGGGAGCTGTTTTTT. This gives the protein CASRLTGGTGELFF. The chain employs TRBV19 and TRBJ2-2; the match to TRBD1 covers 9 bases. The V gene's germline CDR1 is LNHDA and CDR2 SQIVND (reference sequence). V trimming: 6 bases; J trimming: 5 bases; junction bases outside the gene matches: 4. The CDR3 runs 14 residues.

Concerning this clonotype itself: One base away lies a much larger clone, so this may be a sequencing read error. The rearrangement links TRBV7-2 to TRBJ2-7; 8 bases agree with TRBD2. The V gene's germline CDR1 is SGHTA and CDR2 FQGNSA. The V segment lost 7 bases and the J segment 5 bases; nucleotides outside the gene matches: 10. The CDR3 covers 14 residues. Written as DNA, the CDR3 is TGTGCCAGCACCGGGGGGGTGGCGGGACACGAGCAGTACTTC. Its protein product is CASTGGVAGHEQYF. Together with reference TRBV7-2 and TRBJ2-7, the CDR3 gives the full variable domain: GAGVSQSPSNKVTEKGKDVELRCDPISGHTALYWYRQSLGQGLEFLIYFQGNSAPDKSGLPSDRFSAERTGGSVSTLTIQRTQQEDSAVYLCASTGGVAGHEQYFGPGTRLTVT.